This TCR beta chain was identified during a study of T-cell memory formation after mild COVID-19. A single record per CDR3 protein comes from TCRdb applying MiXCR to the 5' RACE reads. In the table there are about 270,000 distinct CDR3 sequences, 15% of which are singletons. General observations from the study: Among contracting clones, CD4+ were mainly CM/EM and CD8+ enriched in EMRA.

V trimming: 8 bases; J trimming: 5 bases; junction bases outside the gene matches: 12. This CDR3 contains 16 residues. From germline, CDR1 is MNHNS and CDR2 SASEGT. Details on this clonotype: Its specificity is not known.

Sequencing used PBMCs or a T cell subset sorted from them (not recorded which). This TCR was sampled from an adult woman who had mild COVID-19 (a few samples of this study predate the infection). Cell type and time point are not known. The chain couples TRBV6-1 to TRBJ2-2, with 9 bases that match TRBD1. CDR3 DNA: TGTGCCAGCCCCTCATGGGGGACAGGGAGTACCGGGGAGCTGTTTTTT. It is translated as CASPSWGTGSTGELFF.